The 8 T cell receptor beta chains reported below all come from one sample, sequenced in a study of cytomegalovirus exposure and HLA in healthy donors. The PCR used 60 Vbeta and 13 Jbeta primers. The assay was immunoSEQ multiplex PCR, and TCRdb's table has in-frame clones only and misses some. The sample holds 65,000 to 80,000 clones, approximately 69% seen once. The sample consisted of PBMCs. These receptors all stem from a middle-aged man in good health and CMV-seropositive.

The gene calls are TRBV7-2 and TRBJ2-1, with 12 bases identical to TRBD2. Germline V lookup: CDR1 SGHTA, CDR2 FQGNSA. Germline trimming cut 0 bases from V and 2 bases from J; bases unmatched to any gene: 5. This CDR3 has 18 residues. Written as DNA, the CDR3 is TGTGCCAGCAGCTTAGCAACATCTAGCGGGGGGGCCTACAATGAGCAGTTCTTC. This sequence encodes CASSLATSSGGAYNEQFF.

The chain uses TRBV4-2 and TRBJ2-3; a weak D match, TRBD2 (7 bases). Trimming took off 1 base at V and 2 bases at J, with 22 bases between the two ends. CDR1 and CDR2 (germline): LGHNA, YNFKEQ. This CDR3 is built from 19 residues. The CDR3: CASSQGLDGGPSFTDTQYF. The CDR3 DNA sequence: TGTGCCAGCAGCCAAGGGTTAGACGGGGGGCCCTCCTTCACAGATACGCAGTATTTT.

V usage is TRBV28 and J usage is TRBJ1-2, with D tentatively TRBD1 (6 bases). This CDR3 is built from 14 residues. V was cut by 5 bases and J by 0 bases, with 10 bases left in between. CDR1 is MDHEN and CDR2 is SYDVKM in the germline V gene. The DNA for the CDR3 is TGTGCCAGCAGTGGATGGACAGCTAACTATGGCTACACCTTC. Its protein product is CASSGWTANYGYTF.

V and J are TRBV15 and TRBJ2-1, with TRBD1 matching 8 bases. This CDR3 region has 15 residues. V gave up 8 bases and J gave up 5 bases; unmatched junction bases: 11. Germline values: CDR1 LNHNV, CDR2 YYDKDF (reference sequence). CDR3 amino acids: CATLISGQDNNEQFF. The CDR3 DNA follows: TGTGCCACCCTTATCTCGGGACAGGATAACAATGAGCAGTTCTTC.

This clone was counted a few times. The same CDR3 can be traced to other DNA sequences in this sample. The V call is TRBV2, the J call TRBJ2-2; possible D gene TRBD2, 6 bases. In germline, CDR1 is SNHLY, CDR2 FYNNEI. Deletions cut 4 bases from V and 4 bases from J, with 13 bases between. The CDR3 extends over 15 amino acids. Here the CDR3 reads CASSAEGAGTGELFF. Written as DNA, the CDR3 is TGTGCCAGCAGTGCGGAGGGAGCGGGCACCGGGGAGCTGTTTTTT.

The J gene is TRBJ1-3, the V gene TRBV7-8; D gene unclear. This CDR3 is built from 14 residues. Germline V gene lookup returns CDR1 SGHVS and CDR2 FQNEAQ. Trimming stripped 1 base from V and 7 bases from J, with 11 bases between. The DNA of the CDR3 is TGTGCCAGCAGCTTAGAAGCGGCCCCTAACACCATATATTTT. Amino acids: CASSLEAAPNTIYF. Full variable domain (remainder filled in from reference TRBV7-8 and TRBJ1-3): GAGVSQSPRYKVAKRGQDVALRCDPISGHVSLFWYQQALGQGPEFLTYFQNEAQLDKSGLPSDRFFAERPEGSVSTLKIQRTQQEDSAVYLCASSLEAAPNTIYFGEGSWLTVV.

The V gene is TRBV2, the J gene TRBJ2-4, with 7 bases fitting TRBD1. Germline trimming cut 6 bases from V and 9 bases from J; bases unmatched to any gene: 17. Germline V lookup: CDR1 SNHLY, CDR2 FYNNEI. The CDR3 has 16 amino acids. This CDR3 is CASSDLTDRLKSIQYF. CDR3 sequence (DNA): TGTGCCAGCAGCGATCTTACGGACAGGTTGAAGAGCATTCAGTACTTC.

The V call is TRBV9, the J call TRBJ2-2, with 9 nucleotides matching TRBD1. This CDR3 has 16 residues. V shed 0 bases, J shed 7 bases, and the junction held 7 bases outside the gene matches. Germline V gene sequence: CDR1 SGDLS, CDR2 YYNGEE. DNA for the CDR3: TGTGCCAGCAGCGTAGGGACAGGGGTTGGGAACGGGGAGCTGTTTTTT. Translating it yields CASSVGTGVGNGELFF.